These 5 T cell receptor beta chains were all obtained from the same sample, sequenced in a study of blood T cell repertoires in COVID-19. The protocol was immunoSEQ multiplex PCR, while the TCRdb copy is restricted to in-frame clones and leaves out a portion. The table shows some 320,000 clones, with around 87% occurring only once. Sequenced: PBMCs or T cells enriched from blood (not recorded which). All receptors derive from a woman aged 25 to 39 who had recovered from COVID-19.

The V and J genes are TRBV12-3 or TRBV12-4 and TRBJ1-2, with D possibly being TRBD1 (5 bases). Trimming cost V 6 bases and J 4 bases, with 12 bases left between them. The CDR3 totals 13 residues. The CDR3 DNA reads as TGTGCCAGCAGCGCAGGGAGGGGCTATGGCTACACCTTC. It codes for CASSAGRGYGYTF.

The CDR3, as DNA: TGTGCCAGCAGTGATCGGAGCGCTGGAAACACCATATATTTT. Translating gives CASSDRSAGNTIYF. The J gene is TRBJ1-3, the V gene TRBV2, with D unclear. Germline V gene lookup returns CDR1 SNHLY and CDR2 FYNNEI. V was pared by 3 bases and J by 2 bases, with 8 bases between. CDR3 length equals 14 residues.

The genes are TRBV13 and TRBJ1-4, with 7 bases lining up with TRBD1. Germline lookup yields CDR1 PRHDT and CDR2 FYEKMQ (reference sequence). The CDR3 contains 13 residues. J was trimmed by 8 bases and V by 5 bases; bases with no gene match: 5. DNA for the CDR3: TGTGCCAGCAGCCTCCGGGACAGCGAAAAACTGTTTTTT. Amino acids: CASSLRDSEKLFF.

The chain employs TRBV7-5 and TRBJ1-2. TRBV7-5 is flagged as a pseudogene. The length of the CDR3 is 13 residues. The CDR3 region is CVRTPEGEDGYTF. The CDR3 bases are TGTGTCAGAACCCCCGAAGGGGAGGATGGCTACACCTTC.

The V call is TRBV5-8, the J call TRBJ1-4; 7 nucleotides agree with TRBD1. V trimming: 0 bases; J trimming: 8 bases; junction bases outside the gene matches: 1. Per germline, CDR1 SGHTS and CDR2 YDEGEE. The CDR3 has 13 amino acids. The CDR3 protein is CASSLEGGEKLFF. The CDR3 DNA reads as TGTGCCAGCAGCTTGGAAGGGGGCGAAAAACTGTTTTTT.